The rows below give T cell receptor beta chains drawn from one sample of a study of blood T cell repertoires in COVID-19. TCRdb's copy holds only in-frame clones and misses some; the assay was immunoSEQ multiplex PCR. The sample includes fewer than 180,000 clones, 87% seen only once; the top ten take roughly 4%. Specimen: peripheral blood. These receptors came from a woman aged 55-70 years with active or convalescent COVID-19. Both conserved end residues are trimmed from each CDR3. Size is omitted from some rows. Given values are once, few, many or a class for expanded clones.

>TRBV29-1|TRBJ1-3|-
SVKGGVGNTIY
>TRBV6-5|TRBJ2-7|-
ASSFGFGGYEQY
>TRBV5-1|TRBJ2-3|few
ASSFVGSGGFSTDTQY
>TRBV2|TRBJ2-7|once
ASSRYEWIGQGAEEQY
>TRBV3-1/TRBV3-2|TRBJ1-3|-
ASSQDGGGAGNTIY
>TRBV10-3|TRBJ1-1|-
AISAPTPNTEAF
>TRBV2|TRBJ2-3|-
ASSEQGRSTDTQY
>TRBV4-3|TRBJ1-2|-
ASSQVGGGDYGYT
>TRBV7-2|TRBJ2-7|-
ASSLIGGQPYEQY
>TRBV3-1/TRBV3-2|TRBJ1-5|-
ASSQDLLSNQPQH
>TRBV18|TRBJ1-1|-
ASSPRTVNTEAF
>TRBV4-3|TRBJ1-2|-
ASSLTGSGGYT
>TRBV5-8|TRBJ1-1|once
ASSLDRGTEAF
>TRBV6-2/TRBV6-3|TRBJ2-2|-
ASSTHRGKSGELF
>TRBV3-1/TRBV3-2|TRBJ1-1|-
ASSQDPGNDPEAF
>TRBV7-9|TRBJ2-7|few
ASSLAGGASQYEQY
>TRBV5-8|TRBJ2-5|-
ASSLEGTAKETQY
>TRBV5-4|TRBJ1-1|-
ASSRPQGLRTEAF
>TRBV28|TRBJ2-5|-
ASRDRQGAGETQY
>TRBV5-6|TRBJ2-3|-
ASVTSGAPRSQY
>TRBV30|TRBJ1-1|-
AWSATGDTEAF
>TRBV4-3|TRBJ1-1|-
ASSLGDRETEAF
>TRBV6-1|TRBJ1-2|-
ASRPDRGVISSYT
>TRBV5-5|TRBJ1-2|once
ASSTGTGGYGYT
>TRBV27|TRBJ1-5|-
ASSLSGDSNQPQH
>TRBV14|TRBJ2-1|-
ASSQESQRSWEQF
>TRBV3-1/TRBV3-2|TRBJ2-5|-
ASSPTSGQYQETQY
>TRBV6-5|TRBJ1-6|-
ASSSGQGRISPLH
>TRBV2|TRBJ1-1|-
ASSDRQGAGRTEAF
>TRBV2|TRBJ1-3|-
ASRQDSGNTIY
>TRBV15|TRBJ2-2|few
ATSRGPGLLNTGELF
>TRBV7-2|TRBJ2-5|-
ASSLGQGPRTQY
>TRBV3-1/TRBV3-2|TRBJ1-2|once
ASSQEPQEGGYT
>TRBV5-4|TRBJ1-4|-
ASSRTGGGEKLF
>TRBV9|TRBJ1-1|-
ASSVGGGAGEAF
>TRBV10-3|TRBJ1-5|once
AIGGAGGNQPQH